Sequencing of this T cell receptor (beta chain) was carried out in a study of blood T cell repertoires in COVID-19. Germline V gene data show CDR1 as SGHRS and CDR2 as YFSETQ. The trim removed 3 bases at V and 3 bases at J, leaving 7 bases unmatched. The CDR3 loop spans 17 amino acids. The table came from immunoSEQ multiplex PCR; TCRdb's copy has only in-frame clones and leaves some out. The top ten hold 12% of the sample, which has hundreds of thousands of clones, about 89% seen once. The specimen was peripheral blood. This clonotype originated in a woman aged 55 to 70 with acute or convalescent COVID-19. This sequence joins TRBV5-1 and TRBJ2-3, with 13 bases aligning to TRBD2. This chain's CDR3 is CASSYRTSGGSTDTQYF. DNA of the CDR3: TGCGCCAGCAGCTACCGGACTAGCGGGGGTTCTACAGATACGCAGTATTTT.